A single sample gave rise to the 14 T cell receptor beta chains below, sequenced in a study of T cells in Graves' hyperthyroidism and ophthalmopathy. Using RNA transcripts as the source, TCR beta CDR3 regions were amplified. When the TCR CDR3 underwent first-round RT-PCR, the HTBI primer set was used. TCRdb re-analysed the multiplex PCR reads in MiXCR, keeping a single row per CDR3 protein. The sample has hundreds of thousands of distinct CDR3 sequences, roughly 14% seen once. Input material: blood. The receptors were gathered from a woman aged 50 to 60 with Graves' ophthalmopathy.

This clonotype came up a few times. V and J are TRBV3-1 and TRBJ2-1; D remains ambiguous. V was pared by 1 base and J by 4 bases, with 8 bases between. CDR1 is LGHDT and CDR2 is YNNKEL in the germline V gene (reference sequence). The CDR3 has 14 amino acids. CDR3 sequence (DNA): TGTGCCAGCAGCCAAGTTCTGGCTTACAATGAGCAGTTCTTC. The encoded protein is CASSQVLAYNEQFF.

The rearrangement joins TRBV29-1 to TRBJ2-3, with D possibly TRBD1 on 5 matching bases. The germline V gene encodes CDR1 SQVTM and CDR2 ANQGSEA. There are 13 residues in the CDR3. Trimming removed 7 bases from V and 2 bases from J, with 13 bases in between. CDR3 protein: CSGRNRFTDTQYF. The CDR3 DNA is TGCAGCGGAAGAAACAGGTTCACAGATACGCAGTATTTT.

Remarks on this clonotype: A read error may be the cause here, since a much bigger clone is one base away. The chain uses TRBV27 and TRBJ2-1; D not resolved. Germline CDR1 and CDR2: MNHEY and SMNVEV (reference sequence). This CDR3 region has 17 residues. Trimming took 5 bases from V and 4 from J, leaving 21 bases between them. The chain's CDR3 is CASSTIRIRDLYNEQFF. In DNA, the CDR3 is TGTGCCAGCAGTACAATTAGGATTCGCGACTTATACAATGAGCAGTTCTTC.

Many counts were recorded for this clonotype. The chain carries TRBV28 and TRBJ2-7; 9 nucleotides agree with TRBD2. V was pared by 10 bases and J by 3 bases, with 10 bases of the junction left unmatched. The CDR3 sequence is 14 residues long. From germline, CDR1 is MDHEN and CDR2 SYDVKM. CDR3 bases: TGTGCCATCTCCCCCGGGACTAGCCGCTACGAGCAGTACTTC. Residues: CAISPGTSRYEQYF.

This clonotype was seen many times. V is TRBV18 and J is TRBJ1-5; possible D gene TRBD1, 5 bases. Germline V gene sequence: CDR1 KGHSH, CDR2 LQKENI. V lost 1 base, J lost 0 bases, and 10 bases lay in between. The CDR3 runs to 16 residues. Here the CDR3 DNA reads TGTGCCAGCTCACCACAAGGGACCGATAGCAATCAGCCCCAGCATTTT. The encoded protein is CASSPQGTDSNQPQHF.

This clonotype was seen many times. The chain combines TRBV10-3 with TRBJ2-1, with D unclear. Trimming removed 2 bases at V and 0 bases at J, with 5 bases between. Per the germline V gene, CDR1 is ENHRY and CDR2 is SYGVKD. The CDR3 is made up of 14 amino acids. The CDR3 reads CAISEATSYNEQFF. DNA for the CDR3: TGTGCCATCAGTGAGGCAACCTCCTACAATGAGCAGTTCTTC.

This chain links TRBV4-3 with TRBJ2-7, with no clear D. The germline gives CDR1 LGHNA, CDR2 YSLEER. The CDR3 extends over 14 amino acids. V was trimmed by 0 bases and J by 5 bases, leaving 11 bases between them. CDR3 in amino acids: CASSQDVRDNEQYF. The CDR3 DNA is TGCGCCAGCAGCCAAGACGTACGAGACAACGAGCAGTACTTC.

V gene TRBV6-1 combines with J gene TRBJ2-1; D remains unclear. The germline gives CDR1 MNHNS, CDR2 SASEGT. The CDR3 covers 15 residues. Deletions cut 5 bases from V and 0 bases from J, with 11 bases between. DNA for the CDR3: TGTGCCAGCAGTTTCGGCAAAAGCTCCTACAATGAGCAGTTCTTC. Translated: CASSFGKSSYNEQFF.

The chain has TRBV12-3 or TRBV12-4 and TRBJ2-7, with D uncertain. Trimming took off 7 bases at V and 4 bases at J, with 14 bases between the two ends. The CDR3 loop spans 13 amino acids. The CDR3 region is CASTTSFKYEQYF. CDR3 bases: TGTGCCAGCACTACTTCTTTCAAGTACGAGCAGTACTTC.

At least ten counts were recorded for this clonotype. The chain combines TRBV7-2 with TRBJ1-2, with D possibly TRBD1 on 6 matching bases. The germline gives CDR1 SGHTA, CDR2 FQGNSA. Trimming pared 5 bases from V and 3 bases from J, leaving 22 bases between. The CDR3 has 17 amino acids. CDR3 region: CASSPGVDESRYYGYTF. CDR3 in DNA: TGTGCCAGCAGCCCAGGGGTGGACGAATCAAGGTACTATGGCTACACCTTC.

This clonotype was observed at least ten times. The rearrangement uses TRBV12-3 or TRBV12-4 and TRBJ1-1; no clear D. The CDR3 is 16 residues long. V lost 1 base and J lost 4, with 16 bases in between. The CDR3 nucleotides are TGTGCCAGCAGTTTAGGGTGGGGTCTCCATCTCACTGAAGCTTTCTTT. It translates to CASSLGWGLHLTEAFF.

In this sample, this clonotype turned up a few times. The rearrangement joins TRBV20-1 to TRBJ2-5, with TRBD2 matching 7 bases. Germline lookup yields CDR1 DFQATT and CDR2 SNEGSKA (reference sequence). There are 13 residues in the CDR3. CDR3 nucleotide sequence: TGCGGGGTGACTAGCCTGGTAGCAGGGACCCAGTACTTC. Protein product: CGVTSLVAGTQYF.

This clonotype was observed a few times. This chain joins TRBV29-1 and TRBJ2-1; the match to TRBD2 covers 13 bases. With V trimmed by 3 bases and J by 6 bases, 2 bases remained unmatched. Germline V lookup: CDR1 SQVTM, CDR2 ANQGSEA. The CDR3 loop spans 14 amino acids. CDR3 sequence reads: CSVDRTSGSNEQFF. The CDR3 region has the DNA TGCAGCGTTGACCGGACTAGCGGGAGCAATGAGCAGTTCTTC.

This clonotype was observed at least ten times. The V gene is TRBV12-3 or TRBV12-4, the J gene TRBJ2-3, with 14 bases lining up with TRBD2. The CDR3 covers 15 residues. The junction had 6 bases not matched to a gene; V was cut back by 10 bases and J by 3 bases. The DNA for the CDR3 is TGTGCCATCGGAGGACTAGCGGGAGGTACAGATACGCAGTATTTT. The encoded protein is CAIGGLAGGTDTQYF.